These 32 T cell receptor beta chains were all obtained from the same sample, sequenced in a study of blood T cells in healthy people across ages. Through a sample-barcoded 5' primer and a J-beta primer mix, a second PCR was run for roughly 7 to 12 cycles. A single record per CDR3 protein comes from TCRdb applying MiXCR to the 5' RACE reads. The table records approximately 670,000 distinct CDR3 sequences, around 41% of them present only once. The sequenced sample consisted of blood. Receptors originate from an elderly man in good health.

The V call is TRBV28, the J call TRBJ2-1; D unresolved. Trimming stripped 4 bases from V and 15 bases from J, with 19 bases between. The CDR3 loop spans 13 amino acids. Per germline, CDR1 MDHEN and CDR2 SYDVKM. In DNA, the CDR3 is TGTGCCAGCAGTTGGGTCATGCGACATGGGGTGTTCTTC. It yields the protein CASSWVMRHGVFF.

Remarks on this clonotype: Since a much larger clone is just one base distant, this may be a read error. The V gene is TRBV6-5, the J gene TRBJ2-7; 8 bases are a match to TRBD1. The J call is in doubt because the DNA end fits TRBJ2-5 better. Germline-derived CDR1 and CDR2 are MNHEY and SVGAGI. The CDR3 sequence is 13 residues long. The CDR3 protein is CDSSLQGEETQYF. CDR3 in DNA: TGTGACAGCAGTCTACAGGGGGAAGAGACCCAGTACTTC.

V gene TRBV10-3 combines with J gene TRBJ2-3; 11 positions agree with TRBD2. V dropped 7 bases and J dropped 6; count of bases not matched to a gene: 12. Looked up from germline, CDR1 is ENHRY and CDR2 is SYGVKD. The CDR3 is 16 amino acids. The CDR3 is CAINPGLAGDSDTQYF. For the CDR3, the DNA is TGTGCCATCAACCCAGGACTAGCGGGTGATTCGGATACGCAGTATTTT.

This clonotype was seen only a few times. This chain joins TRBV20-1 and TRBJ2-6, with a possible D match to TRBD1 (5 bases). Looked up from germline, CDR1 is DFQATT and CDR2 is SNEGSKA (reference sequence). The CDR3 loop spans 14 amino acids. Trimming took off 3 bases at V and 3 bases at J, with 9 bases between the two ends. CDR3 in amino acids: CSASSQGGANVLTF. The DNA of the CDR3 is TGCAGTGCTAGTTCCCAGGGTGGGGCCAACGTCCTGACTTTC.

A remark on this clonotype: Since a much larger clone is just one base distant, this may be a read error. CDR3 amino acids: CVSSLLAGSTDTQYF. In nucleotides, the CDR3 is TGTGTCAGCAGCCTGCTAGCGGGAAGCACAGATACGCAGTATTTT. The rearrangement uses TRBV14 and TRBJ2-3; 9 nucleotides align to TRBD2. CDR1 SGHDN and CDR2 FVKESK come from the germline V gene. The CDR3 consists of 15 residues.

V is TRBV5-1 and J is TRBJ2-4; D may be TRBD1 or TRBD2 (5 bases each). Germline values: CDR1 SGHRS, CDR2 YFSETQ. This CDR3 comprises 16 residues. V lost 4 bases and J 0 bases, leaving 14 bases between the germline ends. In DNA, the CDR3 is TGCGCCAGCAGCCTGTCTTCGGGGCTAGCCAAAAACATTCAGTACTTC. This sequence encodes CASSLSSGLAKNIQYF.

There are a few counts of this clonotype. This sequence joins TRBV24-1 and TRBJ2-1; 11 nucleotides match TRBD2. CDR3 length equals 16 residues. Losses at the gene ends were 4 bases for V and 6 bases for J; bases not matched to a gene: 7. CDR1 is KGHDR and CDR2 is SFDVKD in the germline V gene. CDR3 sequence (DNA): TGTGCCACCAGTGACCTGAAGACTAGCGGGGTCAATGAGCAGTTCTTC. Its translation is CATSDLKTSGVNEQFF.

This clonotype was counted between two and nine times. The chain recombines TRBV20-1 with TRBJ2-7; a weak D match, TRBD1 (6 bases). This CDR3 is 13 amino acids long. V was trimmed by 4 bases and J by 7 bases, leaving 17 bases between them. CDR1 and CDR2 from the germline V gene are DFQATT and SNEGSKA (reference sequence). The DNA for the CDR3 is TGCAGTGCTACAGGGGACAAGACTACGGAGCAGTACTTC. It encodes CSATGDKTTEQYF.

The chain employs TRBV6-5 and TRBJ2-7; 10 bases match TRBD2. With the DNA end fitting TRBJ2-5 better, the J assignment may be wrong. This CDR3 has 17 amino acids. Germline CDR1 MNHEY, CDR2 SVGAGI. CDR3 sequence (DNA): TGTGCCAGCAGTTACTCGAGTCCTAGCGGGGGACGTGGGACCCAGTACTTC. It encodes CASSYSSPSGGRGTQYF.

The rearrangement links TRBV6-1 to TRBJ2-4, with D unresolved. In germline, CDR1 is MNHNS, CDR2 SASEGT. V was cut by 3 bases and J by 14 bases, with 11 bases left in between. This CDR3 has 11 amino acids. In nucleotides, the CDR3 is TGTGCCAGCAGTGATTTCAGTAGTAAGTACTTC. It codes for CASSDFSSKYF.

This clonotype has only a few counts. The V call is TRBV7-2, the J call TRBJ2-1, with 8 bases fitting TRBD1. The CDR3 has 15 amino acids. Germline V CDR1 and CDR2: SGHTA, FQGNSA. J was trimmed by 3 bases and V by 5 bases; bases with no gene match: 6. The CDR3 DNA reads as TGTGCCAGCAGCCCGACAGGGGTTGGCTACAATGAGCAGTTCTTC. It codes for CASSPTGVGYNEQFF.

The sample holds a few counts of this clonotype. The V gene is TRBV6-1, the J gene TRBJ2-7, with a weak D call TRBD2 (6 bases). The V gene lost 1 base and the J gene lost 3 bases, with 13 bases spanning the gap. Germline V CDR1 and CDR2: MNHNS, SASEGT. The CDR3 totals 15 residues. The CDR3 loop reads CASSEGRGGNYEQYF. Here the CDR3 DNA reads TGTGCCAGCAGTGAAGGTCGGGGAGGAAACTACGAGCAGTACTTC.

The genes are TRBV5-1 and TRBJ2-5; D is possibly TRBD2 (6 bases). Germline V gives CDR1 SGHRS, CDR2 YFSETQ. Between the trimmed V and J ends, which lost 5 bases and 4 bases, there was a span of 9 bases. CDR3 length: 12 amino acids. The CDR3 spells CASRRELETQYF. DNA of the CDR3: TGCGCCAGCAGACGGGAGTTAGAGACCCAGTACTTC.

This clonotype was seen only a few times. The chain joins TRBV20-1 to TRBJ1-1; D possibly corresponds to TRBD1 (6 bases). The CDR3 runs 14 residues. The germline gives CDR1 DFQATT, CDR2 SNEGSKA (reference sequence). V was clipped by 3 bases and J by 4 bases, with 15 bases between them. As DNA, the CDR3 is TGCAGTGCTAGCCATGGGGGCGCGGGCACTGAAGCTTTCTTT. Encoded protein: CSASHGGAGTEAFF.

The gene calls are TRBV4-3 and TRBJ1-2; no clear D gene. Germline loops: CDR1 LGHNA, CDR2 YSLEER. This CDR3 has 19 residues. V was cut by 0 bases and J by 4 bases, with 24 bases left in between. The CDR3 here is CASSQDQRRADRKLYGYTF. DNA of the CDR3: TGCGCCAGCAGCCAAGATCAACGTCGGGCGGATCGAAAGCTCTATGGCTACACCTTC.

This sequence joins TRBV27 and TRBJ2-2; D not certain. The CDR3 sequence is 16 residues long. V lost 5 bases, J lost 0 bases, and 13 bases lay in between. The V gene's germline CDR1 is MNHEY and CDR2 SMNVEV (reference sequence). The CDR3 DNA follows: TGTGCCAGCAGTCGTTTGGACGGTGCGAACACCGGGGAGCTGTTTTTT. It encodes CASSRLDGANTGELFF.

The chain couples TRBV5-5 to TRBJ1-1, with D perhaps matching TRBD1 (5 bases). The CDR3 spans 15 residues. V was cut by 4 bases and J by 1 base, with 14 bases left in between. Germline CDR1 and CDR2: SGHKS and YYEKEE (reference sequence). The DNA for the CDR3 is TGTGCCAGCAGCCAGCAACGCACAGGGAACACTGAAGCTTTCTTT. This gives the protein CASSQQRTGNTEAFF.

This chain links TRBV20-1 with TRBJ1-1; D is possibly TRBD1 (6 bases). The germline V and J ends were trimmed by 0 bases and 3 bases, with 14 bases remaining between them. Germline lookup yields CDR1 DFQATT and CDR2 SNEGSKA (reference sequence). The CDR3 length is 15 residues. The CDR3 spells CSAREVGQGHTEAFF. In DNA form, the CDR3 reads TGCAGTGCTAGAGAGGTTGGGCAGGGGCACACTGAAGCTTTCTTT.

Worth noting for this clonotype: An end of the junction differs from the germline gene, which may be a read error. For the CDR3, the DNA is TGCAGTGCTCGCAAAGACAGGTACAGTGAGCAGTTCTTC. Protein sequence: CSARKDRYSEQFF. The chain carries TRBV20-1 and TRBJ2-1; perhaps TRBD1 as D (6 bases). CDR3 length: 13 amino acids. The germline V gene encodes CDR1 DFQATT and CDR2 SNEGSKA (reference sequence).

The table lists this clonotype with a few counts. This chain joins TRBV5-5 and TRBJ2-7; D is perhaps TRBD1 or TRBD2 (5 bases each). This CDR3 contains 14 residues. Germline CDR1 is SGHKS and CDR2 is YYEKEE (reference sequence). Trimming removed 0 bases from V and 3 bases from J, with 10 bases in between. This CDR3 reads CASSLGGVGYEQYF. CDR3 DNA sequence: TGTGCCAGCAGCTTGGGAGGGGTAGGCTACGAGCAGTACTTC.

The chain recombines TRBV4-1 with TRBJ2-1, with D unresolved. The CDR3 length is 13 residues. With 0 bases removed from V and 9 bases from J, the gap between germline ends came to 9 bases. Germline V gene sequence: CDR1 MGHRA, CDR2 YSYEKL. The CDR3 is CASSQDGAGEQFF. The CDR3 bases are TGCGCCAGCAGCCAAGACGGTGCCGGTGAGCAGTTCTTC.

The chain combines TRBV18 with TRBJ2-4; TRBD1 agrees at 7 bases. The better agreement between TRBJ2-7 and the DNA end casts doubt on the J call. Per the germline V gene, CDR1 is KGHSH and CDR2 is LQKENI. CDR3 length equals 14 residues. Here the CDR3 reads CASSLGQDHHEQYF. The CDR3 nucleotides read TGTGCCAGCTCACTCGGACAGGATCACCACGAGCAGTACTTC.

This clonotype has more than one count but fewer than ten. V usage is TRBV2 and J usage is TRBJ2-7, with D perhaps being TRBD1 or TRBD2 (5 bases each). Deletions cut 6 bases from V and 5 bases from J, with 17 bases between. The CDR3 spans 14 residues. Per the germline V gene, CDR1 is SNHLY and CDR2 is FYNNEI. CDR3 region: CASSREGNRDEQYF. CDR3 coding DNA: TGTGCCAGCAGCCGAGAGGGGAATCGGGACGAGCAGTACTTC. The whole variable domain, filled in from reference TRBV2 and TRBJ2-7, reads EPEVTQTPSHQVTQMGQEVILRCVPISNHLYFYWYRQILGQKVEFLVSFYNNEISEKSEIFDDQFSVERPDGSNFTLKIRSTKLEDSAMYFCASSREGNRDEQYFGPGTRLTVT.

The chain links TRBV20-1 to TRBJ1-4; TRBD1 matches at 8 bases. The CDR3 contains 16 residues. The germline V gene has CDR1 DFQATT and CDR2 SNEGSKA (reference sequence). V was clipped by 6 bases and J by 4 bases; unmatched bases: 13. CDR3 sequence: CSATGQGAGSNEKLFF. CDR3 nucleotides: TGCAGTGCAACAGGACAGGGTGCAGGGAGTAATGAAAAACTGTTTTTT.

This clonotype was seen a single time. The chain employs TRBV25-1 and TRBJ2-3, with 7 bases that match TRBD1. Unmatched junction bases numbered 7, after V lost 1 base and J lost 0 bases. Germline CDR1 is MGHDK and CDR2 is SYGVNS. The CDR3 length is 17 residues. The chain's CDR3 is CASSESGKGASTDTQYF. DNA for the CDR3: TGTGCCAGCAGTGAATCTGGAAAGGGGGCCAGCACAGATACGCAGTATTTT.

The chain links TRBV28 to TRBJ2-7, with 7 bases aligning to TRBD1. The J segment lost 6 bases and the V segment lost 6 bases, leaving 11 bases of the junction unmatched. Germline V lookup: CDR1 MDHEN, CDR2 SYDVKM. This CDR3 has 14 amino acids. Here the CDR3 DNA reads TGTGCCAGCAGAAACAGGGGAATAGTTACCGAGCAGTACTTC. It is translated as CASRNRGIVTEQYF.

J is TRBJ1-5 and V is TRBV6-2 or TRBV6-3; the D gene is possibly TRBD1 (5 bases). CDR1 and CDR2 (germline): MNHEY, SVGEGT. The length of the CDR3 is 14 residues. Trimming removed 2 bases at V and 4 bases at J, with 9 bases between. The DNA for the CDR3 is TGTGCCAGCAGTTACGCCGGGGGAAATCAGCCCCAGCATTTT. It specifies CASSYAGGNQPQHF.

The gene calls are TRBV25-1 and TRBJ1-6; D gene uncertain. The CDR3 covers 12 residues. Germline CDR1 reads MGHDK; CDR2 reads SYGVNS. V was cut by 3 bases and J by 11 bases, with 8 bases left in between. The DNA for the CDR3 is TGTGCCAGCAGTGACCCGGGGACACCCCTCCACTTT. It yields the protein CASSDPGTPLHF.

Ten or more counts support this clonotype. The rearrangement joins TRBV12-3 or TRBV12-4 to TRBJ1-2; TRBD1 agrees at 7 bases. This CDR3 is built from 15 residues. V lost 2 bases, J lost 8 bases, and 11 bases stayed unmatched. CDR3 region: CASSLTLAGGGGYTF. The CDR3 nucleotides are TGTGCCAGCAGTTTAACCCTGGCAGGGGGAGGCGGCTACACCTTC.

The chain couples TRBV6-6 to TRBJ2-5; 8 positions agree with TRBD1. Germline V lookup: CDR1 MNHNY, CDR2 SVGAGI (reference sequence). The length of the CDR3 is 14 residues. V lost 7 bases, J lost 3 bases, and 7 bases stayed unmatched. The CDR3 region is CASTLTGVEETQYF. For the CDR3, the DNA is TGTGCCAGCACTCTGACAGGGGTAGAAGAGACCCAGTACTTC.

A remark on this clonotype: One end of the junction varies from germline; a read error may be responsible. V and J are TRBV7-6 and TRBJ2-7; D remains unclear. The CDR3 is 14 amino acids. The germline V gene encodes CDR1 SGHVS and CDR2 FNYEAQ. The CDR3 DNA follows: TGTACCAGCAGCTCCACGTTTGGGGTGCGGGAGCAGTACTTC. It is translated as CTSSSTFGVREQYF.

This clonotype was counted only a few times. This chain uses TRBV29-1 with TRBJ1-2; no clear D gene. Trimming stripped 1 base from V and 5 bases from J, with 11 bases between. The germline V gene has CDR1 SQVTM and CDR2 ANQGSEA. This CDR3 is 13 amino acids long. The CDR3 DNA reads TGCAGCGTTGAAGGAAGAGGAACTTATGGCTACACCTTC. Protein: CSVEGRGTYGYTF.